This TCR beta chain was identified in a study of a mutant IDH1 vaccine in newly diagnosed glioma. Study summary: Vaccination was launched 4-6 weeks after radiotherapy alone, or with temozolomide cycles.

This CDR3 region has 16 residues. Germline-derived CDR1 and CDR2 are MNHEY and SMNVEV (reference sequence). The V end was cut by 0 bases, the J end by 3 bases, with 13 bases between. This sample's time point: week 23, last vaccination. All doses held 300 ug of mutant IDH1 20-mer peptide, with topical imiquimod. As to this clone: Its antigen is undetermined.

TCRdb's copy holds only in-frame clones and misses some; the assay was immunoSEQ multiplex PCR. Found here are around 40,000 clones, roughly 83% of them singletons; the top ten hold about 2.4%. Specimen: PBMCs, collected from a glioma patient whose treatment included an IDH1 peptide vaccine. The clonotype comes from a woman younger than 35 with glioma. Some clones in this sample may be carry-over from other donors' samples. The V and J genes are TRBV27 and TRBJ2-3; tentatively, D is TRBD1 (6 bases). CDR3 region: CASSLSNPGTTDTQYF. The CDR3 DNA is TGTGCCAGCAGTTTATCGAATCCGGGGACAACAGATACGCAGTATTTT.